Listed below are T cell receptor beta chains from one sample, sequenced in a study of T cells in Graves' hyperthyroidism and ophthalmopathy. Via MiXCR, TCRdb re-called the multiplex PCR reads, giving one row per CDR3 protein. The sample includes roughly 500,000 distinct CDR3 sequences, 46% of them seen just once. Sequenced sample: peripheral blood or thyroid tissue (not recorded which). The receptor source for this set is an adult woman with Graves' disease, either hyperthyroidism or ophthalmopathy (not recorded which). Each CDR3 is given with its conserved first and last residue. Fields, in order: V gene, J gene, clone size, D gene, CDR3 protein, CDR3 DNA. A D gene is named only where the DNA matches it firmly. Expanded clones get a size class; other rows say once, few or many, or leave the size out.

v_gene: TRBV15
j_gene: TRBJ1-2
abundance: -
d_gene: -
CDR3aa: CATSRDNNYGYTF
CDR3nt: TGTGCCACCAGCAGAGATAATAACTATGGCTACACCTTC

v_gene: TRBV10-3
j_gene: TRBJ1-5
abundance: once
d_gene: -
CDR3aa: CAISESGEGKRETQHF
CDR3nt: TGTGCCATCAGTGAGTCGGGGGAGGGGAAGAGAGAGACCCAGCATTTT

v_gene: TRBV7-2
j_gene: TRBJ2-5
abundance: -
d_gene: TRBD2
CDR3aa: CASSSGLAEQETQYF
CDR3nt: TGTGCCAGCAGCTCGGGACTAGCGGAACAAGAGACCCAGTACTTC

v_gene: TRBV7-6
j_gene: TRBJ2-6
abundance: -
d_gene: TRBD1
CDR3aa: CASSPDRGRGANVLTF
CDR3nt: TGTGCCAGCAGCCCGGACAGGGGTAGGGGGGCCAACGTCCTGACTTTC

v_gene: TRBV20-1
j_gene: TRBJ2-5
abundance: -
d_gene: -
CDR3aa: CSASRQTPRETQYF
CDR3nt: TGCAGTGCTAGCCGACAGACCCCTCGGGAGACCCAGTACTTC

v_gene: TRBV20-1
j_gene: TRBJ1-4
abundance: -
d_gene: -
CDR3aa: CSALPGMGNEKLFF
CDR3nt: TGCAGTGCCCTCCCGGGGATGGGTAATGAAAAACTGTTTTTT

v_gene: TRBV10-3
j_gene: TRBJ1-3
abundance: -
d_gene: TRBD1
CDR3aa: CAISESGTGGTFGNTIYF
CDR3nt: TGTGCCATCAGTGAGTCTGGGACAGGGGGAACATTTGGAAACACCATATATTTT

v_gene: TRBV29-1
j_gene: TRBJ2-7
abundance: -
d_gene: -
CDR3aa: CSANSGYRDEQYF
CDR3nt: TGCAGCGCCAATTCAGGGTATCGGGACGAGCAGTACTTC

v_gene: TRBV7-9
j_gene: TRBJ1-2
abundance: few
d_gene: TRBD1
CDR3aa: CASSHRDRLNYGYTF
CDR3nt: TGTGCCAGCAGCCACCGGGACAGGCTTAACTATGGCTACACCTTC

v_gene: TRBV9
j_gene: TRBJ2-7
abundance: -
d_gene: TRBD2
CDR3aa: CASSPSGSKYEQYF
CDR3nt: TGTGCCAGCAGCCCTAGCGGGAGTAAATACGAGCAGTACTTC

v_gene: TRBV29-1
j_gene: TRBJ1-1
abundance: few
d_gene: -
CDR3aa: CSALTLTVAAFF
CDR3nt: TGCAGCGCCCTGACCCTAACGGTCGCAGCTTTCTTT

v_gene: TRBV9
j_gene: TRBJ2-7
abundance: many
d_gene: -
CDR3aa: CASMGVYEQYF
CDR3nt: TGTGCCAGCATGGGGGTCTACGAGCAGTACTTC

v_gene: TRBV5-6
j_gene: TRBJ1-6
abundance: -
d_gene: TRBD1
CDR3aa: CASSLTGGASPLHF
CDR3nt: TGTGCCAGCAGCTTAACAGGGGGCGCTTCACCCCTCCACTTT

v_gene: TRBV6-5
j_gene: TRBJ2-7
abundance: -
d_gene: TRBD2
CDR3aa: CASSYASSGVSYEQYF
CDR3nt: TGTGCCAGCAGTTACGCGTCTAGCGGAGTCTCCTACGAGCAGTACTTC

v_gene: TRBV20-1
j_gene: TRBJ1-1
abundance: once
d_gene: -
CDR3aa: CSAVTAFPPTFWTEAFF
CDR3nt: TGCAGTGCGGTGACGGCCTTCCCACCGACTTTTTGGACTGAAGCTTTCTTT

v_gene: TRBV6-1
j_gene: TRBJ1-6
abundance: many
d_gene: -
CDR3aa: CASSRRDSPLHF
CDR3nt: TGTGCCAGCAGTCGAAGGGATTCACCCCTCCACTTT

v_gene: TRBV20-1
j_gene: TRBJ2-7
abundance: few
d_gene: TRBD2
CDR3aa: CSARDERGIAGLSYEQYF
CDR3nt: TGCAGTGCTAGAGATGAAAGGGGTATAGCGGGACTCTCCTACGAGCAGTACTTC

v_gene: TRBV20-1
j_gene: TRBJ1-6
abundance: -
d_gene: TRBD1
CDR3aa: CSAQGAGAGSIHF
CDR3nt: TGCAGTGCCCAGGGGGCGGGGGCTGGTTCGATCCACTTT

v_gene: TRBV5-5
j_gene: TRBJ1-5
abundance: many
d_gene: -
CDR3aa: CASSPGGGLDQPQHF
CDR3nt: TGTGCCAGCAGCCCCGGCGGGGGGTTGGATCAGCCCCAGCATTTT

v_gene: TRBV6-6
j_gene: TRBJ2-7
abundance: many
d_gene: -
CDR3aa: CASTLGRTYEQYF
CDR3nt: TGTGCCAGCACCCTTGGGCGAACCTACGAGCAGTACTTC

v_gene: TRBV29-1
j_gene: TRBJ2-5
abundance: many
d_gene: -
CDR3aa: CSVDIAAQETQYF
CDR3nt: TGCAGCGTTGATATAGCGGCCCAAGAGACCCAGTACTTC

v_gene: TRBV20-1
j_gene: TRBJ1-1
abundance: many
d_gene: -
CDR3aa: CSADPRGLRGRGTEAFF
CDR3nt: TGCAGTGCTGACCCGAGGGGATTGCGGGGGCGAGGAACTGAAGCTTTCTTT

v_gene: TRBV20-1
j_gene: TRBJ1-5
abundance: -
d_gene: -
CDR3aa: CSARPRGLGFGQPQHF
CDR3nt: TGCAGTGCTAGACCCAGAGGTCTCGGCTTTGGTCAGCCCCAGCATTTT

v_gene: TRBV2
j_gene: TRBJ2-3
abundance: many
d_gene: TRBD2
CDR3aa: CASRREGSSTDTQYF
CDR3nt: TGTGCCAGCCGGAGGGAGGGGAGCAGCACAGATACGCAGTATTTT

v_gene: TRBV2
j_gene: TRBJ1-2
abundance: many
d_gene: -
CDR3aa: CASRPTGIGYTF
CDR3nt: TGTGCCAGCAGGCCGACGGGAATAGGTTACACCTTC

v_gene: TRBV15
j_gene: TRBJ1-1
abundance: -
d_gene: TRBD1
CDR3aa: CATSQDRGPAEAFF
CDR3nt: TGTGCCACCAGCCAGGACAGGGGGCCCGCTGAAGCTTTCTTT

v_gene: TRBV3-1
j_gene: TRBJ2-7
abundance: -
d_gene: -
CDR3aa: CASSQDLSVPTPYEQYF
CDR3nt: TGTGCCAGCAGCCAAGATCTATCCGTCCCAACGCCCTACGAGCAGTACTTC

v_gene: TRBV15
j_gene: TRBJ1-5
abundance: once
d_gene: TRBD1
CDR3aa: CATSGQANYNEHF
CDR3nt: TGTGCCACCAGTGGACAGGCGAATTACAATGAGCATTTT

v_gene: TRBV19
j_gene: TRBJ2-5
abundance: -
d_gene: TRBD1
CDR3aa: CATRTGTGETQYF
CDR3nt: TGTGCCACCCGAACCGGGACAGGGGAGACCCAGTACTTC

v_gene: TRBV2
j_gene: TRBJ1-2
abundance: -
d_gene: -
CDR3aa: CASSYDNYGYTF
CDR3nt: TGTGCCAGCAGTTACGACAACTATGGCTACACCTTC

v_gene: TRBV28
j_gene: TRBJ1-4
abundance: few
d_gene: -
CDR3aa: CASSPHPAEKLFF
CDR3nt: TGTGCCAGCAGTCCCCACCCGGCCGAAAAACTGTTTTTT

v_gene: TRBV14
j_gene: TRBJ2-3
abundance: -
d_gene: -
CDR3aa: CASSPGPFRADTQYF
CDR3nt: TGTGCCAGCAGCCCCGGGCCCTTCCGAGCAGATACGCAGTATTTT

v_gene: TRBV20-1
j_gene: TRBJ1-5
abundance: -
d_gene: -
CDR3aa: CSAGGTLYSNQPQHF
CDR3nt: TGCAGTGCTGGTGGGACACTGTATAGCAATCAGCCCCAGCATTTT

v_gene: TRBV29-1
j_gene: TRBJ1-4
abundance: -
d_gene: -
CDR3aa: CSVGSGYGKLFF
CDR3nt: TGCAGCGTTGGTTCGGGGTATGGAAAACTGTTTTTT

v_gene: TRBV24-1
j_gene: TRBJ2-7
abundance: many
d_gene: TRBD1
CDR3aa: CATSDRDRTFPPYEQYF
CDR3nt: TGTGCCACCAGTGACCGGGACAGGACTTTCCCCCCCTACGAGCAGTACTTC

v_gene: TRBV10-3
j_gene: TRBJ2-7
abundance: many
d_gene: -
CDR3aa: CAISERLSYEQYF
CDR3nt: TGTGCCATCAGTGAGAGACTGTCCTACGAGCAGTACTTC

v_gene: TRBV2
j_gene: TRBJ2-6
abundance: -
d_gene: -
CDR3aa: CASTRESGANVLTF
CDR3nt: TGTGCCAGCACCAGAGAATCTGGGGCCAACGTCCTGACTTTC

v_gene: TRBV19
j_gene: TRBJ2-7
abundance: many
d_gene: -
CDR3aa: CASKGDRLGYEQYF
CDR3nt: TGTGCCAGTAAGGGGGACCGCCTGGGCTACGAGCAGTACTTC

v_gene: TRBV7-9
j_gene: TRBJ1-5
abundance: -
d_gene: -
CDR3aa: CASSQAGGGQPQHF
CDR3nt: TGCGCCAGCAGCCAAGCGGGGGGAGGACAGCCCCAGCATTTT

v_gene: TRBV5-6
j_gene: TRBJ1-4
abundance: -
d_gene: TRBD1
CDR3aa: CASSLPGQGREKLFF
CDR3nt: TGTGCCAGCAGCTTGCCGGGACAGGGGCGGGAAAAACTGTTTTTT

v_gene: TRBV25-1
j_gene: TRBJ1-2
abundance: few
d_gene: -
CDR3aa: CASSEGRGYTF
CDR3nt: TGTGCCAGCAGTGAAGGGCGTGGCTACACCTTC

v_gene: TRBV29-1
j_gene: TRBJ2-5
abundance: many
d_gene: TRBD2
CDR3aa: CSVTRGGGGMETQYF
CDR3nt: TGCAGCGTCACCCGGGGGGGGGGAGGAATGGAGACCCAGTACTTC

v_gene: TRBV2
j_gene: TRBJ1-3
abundance: many
d_gene: -
CDR3aa: CASSEWGLAPGNTIYF
CDR3nt: TGTGCCAGCAGTGAATGGGGTCTGGCTCCTGGAAACACCATATATTTT

v_gene: TRBV30
j_gene: TRBJ1-4
abundance: few
d_gene: -
CDR3aa: CAWSLQGSREKLFF
CDR3nt: TGTGCCTGGAGTCTACAGGGCAGTCGAGAAAAACTGTTTTTT

v_gene: TRBV3-1
j_gene: TRBJ1-1
abundance: -
d_gene: TRBD1
CDR3aa: CASSRGQGLTEAFF
CDR3nt: TGTGCCAGCAGTCGAGGACAGGGACTCACTGAAGCTTTCTTT

v_gene: TRBV5-6
j_gene: TRBJ2-7
abundance: many
d_gene: TRBD1
CDR3aa: CASSLGTGVWREQYF
CDR3nt: TGTGCCAGCAGCTTAGGGACAGGGGTATGGAGGGAGCAGTACTTC

v_gene: TRBV20-1
j_gene: TRBJ1-2
abundance: few
d_gene: TRBD1
CDR3aa: CSATGQGNYGYTF
CDR3nt: TGCAGTGCCACGGGACAGGGGAACTATGGCTACACCTTC

v_gene: TRBV7-9
j_gene: TRBJ2-5
abundance: -
d_gene: -
CDR3aa: CASSLTLATQETQYF
CDR3nt: TGTGCCAGCAGCTTAACCTTGGCTACCCAAGAGACCCAGTACTTC

v_gene: TRBV5-5
j_gene: TRBJ2-5
abundance: -
d_gene: -
CDR3aa: CASSIGGEEKTQYF
CDR3nt: TGTGCCAGCAGCATAGGGGGGGAGGAGAAGACCCAGTACTTC